A selection of T cell receptor beta chains follows, all from one sample in a study of cytomegalovirus exposure and HLA in healthy donors. The data were produced by immunoSEQ multiplex PCR, yet TCRdb's version contains in-frame clones alone and is incomplete. The sample holds around 100,000 clones, 85% to 90% seen once. Sequences were obtained from PBMCs. The receptors stem from a man aged 30 to 39 in good health and CMV-seronegative. The CDR3 runs from the conserved cysteine through the conserved F or W. D genes are given only for firm matches. Clone size appears in some rows only: once, few, many, or a class for an expanded clone.

clone size	V gene	J gene	D gene	CDR3 DNA	CDR3 protein
.	TRBV7-9	TRBJ2-3	TRBD2	TGTGCCAGCAGCCCCACTAGCGGGAGCCGCACAGATACGCAGTATTTT	CASSPTSGSRTDTQYF
.	TRBV5-4	TRBJ2-7	TRBD2	TGTGCCAGCAGCTTGGTGGGGGGGAGCGAGCAGTACTTC	CASSLVGGSEQYF
.	TRBV11-2	TRBJ2-2	.	TGTGCCAGCAGCTCGGGATTCACCGGGGAGCTGTTTTTT	CASSSGFTGELFF
.	TRBV30	TRBJ2-3	.	TGTGCCTGGACCCGCGGGGCCGCGAATACGCAGTATTTT	CAWTRGAANTQYF
once	TRBV6-4	TRBJ2-5	.	TGTGCCAGCAGTGACGACGCCAGGGCCCAAGAGACCCAGTACTTC	CASSDDARAQETQYF
.	TRBV27	TRBJ2-7	.	TGTGCCAGCAGTTTCCTTGGGGGGGCAGGGTTCTACGAGCAGTACTTC	CASSFLGGAGFYEQYF
.	TRBV2	TRBJ2-3	TRBD1	TGTGCCAGTCTAACAGGGGGAGCCACAGATACGCAGTATTTT	CASLTGGATDTQYF
.	TRBV5-1	TRBJ2-7	.	TGCGCCAGCAGCTTGAGGGGTTGGCACGAGCAGTACTTC	CASSLRGWHEQYF
few	TRBV15	TRBJ2-3	.	TGTGCCACCAGCAGCTTTAGCGGTAGGGCGTCAGATACGCAGTATTTT	CATSSFSGRASDTQYF
.	TRBV7-2	TRBJ2-3	TRBD2	TGTGCCAGCAGACGGACTAGGGTAACTCCTAGGGGTTTAGATACGCAGTATTTT	CASRRTRVTPRGLDTQYF
.	TRBV4-2	TRBJ2-5	TRBD1	TGTGCCAGCAGCCCTGGGACAGGGGGCCTCTTCAGCCAAGAGACCCAGTACTTC	CASSPGTGGLFSQETQYF
few	TRBV4-1	TRBJ1-6	TRBD1	TGCGCCAGCAGCCAATTCCCGGGACAGGGACTTAATTCACCCCTCCACTTT	CASSQFPGQGLNSPLHF
few	TRBV29-1	TRBJ1-5	TRBD1	TGCAGCGTAGCCGCAGGGGGGTCAGGGTCAGGGCAGCCCCAGCATTTT	CSVAAGGSGSGQPQHF
.	TRBV1	TRBJ2-2	.	TGCACCAGCAGCCACAAGACTACTAGATCCGGGGAGCTGTTTTTT	CTSSHKTTRSGELFF
once	TRBV5-5	TRBJ2-7	.	TGTGCCAGCAGCTTGCGGGAGCGGCACTCCTACGAGCAGTACTTC	CASSLRERHSYEQYF
.	TRBV5-1	TRBJ2-7	TRBD2	TGCGCCAGCAGCTTGGGGGGCGGGGGAACATCCTACGAGCAGTACTTC	CASSLGGGGTSYEQYF
.	TRBV28	TRBJ1-2	TRBD1	TGTGCCAGCAGTCTCACAGGGACAGGGTGGGATGGCTACACCTTC	CASSLTGTGWDGYTF
.	TRBV27	TRBJ1-1	TRBD1	TGTGCCAGCAGTTTAAGCGGGACAGGGAACACTGAAGCTTTCTTT	CASSLSGTGNTEAFF
.	TRBV7-9	TRBJ2-7	TRBD1	TGTGCCAGCAGCTTATATGACAGGGGAACCGAGCAGTACTTC	CASSLYDRGTEQYF
.	TRBV10-3	TRBJ2-7	.	TGTGCCATGTCAAAGTCCCCCAACCGCCCAGCCTACGAGCAGTACTTC	CAMSKSPNRPAYEQYF
.	TRBV30	TRBJ2-7	.	TGTGCCTGGGGTAGAGAATACGAGCAGTACTTC	CAWGREYEQYF
.	TRBV5-6	TRBJ2-3	.	TGTGCCAGCAGCTTGGTGGGCATCTTCGTCGCAGATACGCAGTATTTT	CASSLVGIFVADTQYF
.	TRBV7-6	TRBJ2-7	TRBD1	TGTGCCAGCAGCTTAGGACAGGGGTATACCTACGAGCAGTACTTC	CASSLGQGYTYEQYF
.	TRBV6-5	TRBJ2-7	TRBD2	TGTGCCAGCAGCCTAGCGGGAGGGTCCTACGAGCAGTACTTC	CASSLAGGSYEQYF
.	TRBV5-6	TRBJ1-4	.	TGTGCCAGCAGCCGACAGGCCCAAGCGAATGAAAAACTGTTTTTT	CASSRQAQANEKLFF
.	TRBV7-6	TRBJ1-6	TRBD1	TGTGCCAGCAGCAGTCGACAGGGCGAGATTAATAATTCACCCCTCCACTTT	CASSSRQGEINNSPLHF
.	TRBV10-3	TRBJ2-3	TRBD2	TGTGCCATCAGTGAAGCTAGCGGGGGCCGGGAAGATACGCAGTATTTT	CAISEASGGREDTQYF
.	TRBV19	TRBJ2-6	TRBD1	TGTGCCACCGGGCAGGGGGCTGGGGCCAACGTCCTGACTTTC	CATGQGAGANVLTF